This TCR beta chain was sequenced during a study of CD8 T cells in Susac syndrome. Germline values: CDR1 SNHLY, CDR2 FYNNEI. V lost 11 bases and J 4 bases, leaving 8 bases between the germline ends. This CDR3 region has 11 residues. This clonotype was seen just once. cDNA came from about 0.46 to 1 ug RNA primed by random hexamers. TCRdb independently ran MiXCR on the immunoSEQ multiplex PCR reads; one entry per CDR3 protein. The sample records under 200,000 distinct CDR3 sequences, roughly 95% being singletons. This receptor was taken from a human donor with multiple sclerosis. V is TRBV2 and J is TRBJ2-2; D uncertain. Sequencing input: CD8+ T cells from PBMCs. The CDR3 nucleotides read TGTGCCCAGCTCCGCACCGGGGAGCTGTTTTTT. Encoded protein: CAQLRTGELFF.